These 15 T cell receptor beta chains were sequenced from one sample in a study of cytomegalovirus exposure and HLA in healthy donors. In the PCR, 60 Vbeta and 13 Jbeta primers were used. Assay: immunoSEQ multiplex PCR; the TCRdb copy retains only in-frame clones and omits some. Here the sample spans 150,000 to 200,000 clones, 75% to 85% being singletons. Input material: PBMCs. These receptors came from a man aged 50 to 60 in good health and CMV-seropositive.

The chain has TRBV6-5 and TRBJ2-1; 9 positions match TRBD1. The CDR3 consists of 15 residues. The V segment lost 2 bases and the J segment 3 bases; nucleotides outside the gene matches: 2. The V gene's germline CDR1 is MNHEY and CDR2 SVGAGI. The CDR3 DNA reads TGTGCCAGCAGTTACGGGGACAGGGTCTACAATGAGCAGTTCTTC. The encoded protein is CASSYGDRVYNEQFF.

The chain couples TRBV7-2 to TRBJ2-7, with 8 bases that match TRBD1. This CDR3 contains 15 residues. V trimming: 3 bases; J trimming: 5 bases; junction bases outside the gene matches: 9. In germline, CDR1 is SGHTA, CDR2 FQGNSA. The CDR3 region is CASSFQGQVYNEQYF. The CDR3 nucleotides are TGTGCCAGCAGCTTCCAGGGACAGGTTTATAACGAGCAGTACTTC. Filled out from reference TRBV7-2 and TRBJ2-7, the complete variable domain reads GAGVSQSPSNKVTEKGKDVELRCDPISGHTALYWYRQSLGQGLEFLIYFQGNSAPDKSGLPSDRFSAERTGGSVSTLTIQRTQQEDSAVYLCASSFQGQVYNEQYFGPGTRLTVT.

This chain links TRBV7-3 with TRBJ2-2; TRBD1 agrees at 7 bases. Germline CDR1 reads SGHTA; CDR2 reads FQGTGA. J gave up 0 bases and V 5 bases, and 6 bases lay outside the gene matches. This CDR3 is 16 amino acids long. The CDR3 sequence: CASSANRGANTGELFF. CDR3 coding DNA: TGTGCCAGCAGCGCAAACAGGGGTGCGAACACCGGGGAGCTGTTTTTT.

This clone showed up just a few times. The V gene is TRBV29-1, the J gene TRBJ1-4; no reliable D call. The CDR3 loop spans 13 amino acids. V lost 6 bases, J lost 2 bases, and 10 bases lay in between. CDR1 SQVTM and CDR2 ANQGSEA come from the germline V gene. Here the CDR3 reads CSVYGETNEKLFF. The CDR3 DNA sequence: TGCAGCGTATACGGGGAGACTAATGAAAAACTGTTTTTT.

The chain carries TRBV5-1 and TRBJ2-7, with a tentative D call TRBD2 (7 bases). V lost 4 bases and J lost 3, with 11 bases in between. Looked up from germline, CDR1 is SGHRS and CDR2 is YFSETQ. This CDR3 has 13 amino acids. The CDR3 region has the DNA TGCGCCAGCAGCGGGGGGGACAACTACGAGCAGTACTTC. It codes for CASSGGDNYEQYF.

The genes are TRBV4-1 and TRBJ1-4, with D perhaps matching TRBD1 (6 bases). The CDR3 runs 15 residues. Trimming pared 3 bases from V and 0 bases from J, leaving 8 bases between. The germline gives CDR1 MGHRA, CDR2 YSYEKL. CDR3 sequence reads: CASSQRQATNEKLFF. CDR3 nucleotide sequence: TGCGCCAGCAGCCAGAGACAGGCAACTAATGAAAAACTGTTTTTT.

There are a few counts of this clone. The chain is built from TRBV5-6 and TRBJ2-2; 8 positions agree with TRBD1. The germline CDR1 and CDR2 sequences are SGHDT and YYEEEE. Trimming at V came to 2 bases and at J to 6 bases, leaving 6 bases not matched to a gene. The CDR3 extends over 15 amino acids. CDR3 coding DNA: TGTGCCAGCAGCTTCGGCCAGGGGGCGGCCGGGGAGCTGTTTTTT. It is translated as CASSFGQGAAGELFF.

This clone was found a few times. This rearrangement joins TRBV19 to TRBJ2-3, with 8 bases lining up with TRBD2. The J segment lost 4 bases and the V segment lost 10 bases, leaving 7 bases of the junction unmatched. The germline CDR1 and CDR2 sequences are LNHDA and SQIVND (reference sequence). CDR3 length equals 13 residues. The CDR3 DNA reads TGTGCCACCAAGGGACTAGGTCCAGATACGCAGTATTTT. As protein: CATKGLGPDTQYF.

The chain joins TRBV27 to TRBJ2-2; no clear D. The V end lost 4 bases, the J end lost 1 base, and 13 bases lay between the germline ends. This CDR3 comprises 16 residues. Germline V CDR1 and CDR2: MNHEY, SMNVEV (reference sequence). The DNA for the CDR3 is TGTGCCAGCAGTTCGCGTGTGCCGGGGAACACCGGGGAGCTGTTTTTT. Protein product: CASSSRVPGNTGELFF.

The chain is built from TRBV6-1 and TRBJ2-3, with 13 bases lining up with TRBD2. The junction had 3 bases not matched to a gene; V was cut back by 4 bases and J by 2 bases. Germline V gene data show CDR1 as MNHNS and CDR2 as SASEGT. The CDR3 length is 16 residues. CDR3 loop: CASSVTSGRITDTQYF. DNA for the CDR3: TGTGCCAGCAGTGTGACTAGCGGGAGGATCACAGATACGCAGTATTTT.

The chain employs TRBV2 and TRBJ2-3; TRBD2 is a possible D gene (7 bases). With 4 bases removed from V and 1 base from J, the gap between germline ends came to 12 bases. In germline, CDR1 is SNHLY, CDR2 FYNNEI. The CDR3 sequence is 15 residues long. The CDR3 nucleotides are TGTGCCAGCAGTGTGGGGGGGGCAGGCACAGATACGCAGTATTTT. Encoded protein: CASSVGGAGTDTQYF.

This rearrangement joins TRBV7-8 to TRBJ2-5; D unclear. This CDR3 comprises 12 residues. The V and J ends lost 7 bases and 2 bases respectively, with 8 bases between them. From germline, CDR1 is SGHVS and CDR2 FQNEAQ. CDR3: CASTSTQETQYF. CDR3 sequence (DNA): TGTGCCAGCACTTCGACACAAGAGACCCAGTACTTC.

This rearrangement joins TRBV13 to TRBJ1-2, with unresolved D. V was trimmed by 6 bases and J by 14 bases, leaving 13 bases between them. The CDR3 consists of 10 residues. Germline lookup yields CDR1 PRHDT and CDR2 FYEKMQ (reference sequence). CDR3 amino acids: CASSYMALTF. The CDR3 coding sequence is TGTGCCAGCAGTTACATGGCCCTTACCTTC.

The chain uses TRBV19 and TRBJ2-1; tentatively, D is TRBD2 (6 bases). Germline V gives CDR1 LNHDA, CDR2 SQIVND (reference sequence). Trimming removed 4 bases from V and 0 bases from J, with 10 bases in between. The CDR3 extends over 15 amino acids. The CDR3 bases are TGTGCCAGTAGTAGGGACGGGAGCTCCTACAATGAGCAGTTCTTC. This gives the protein CASSRDGSSYNEQFF.

This clone came up once. The V call is TRBV5-6, the J call TRBJ1-4, with D unclear. CDR3 size: 16 residues. Between the trimmed V and J ends, which lost 3 bases and 5 bases, there was a span of 17 bases. Looked up from germline, CDR1 is SGHDT and CDR2 is YYEEEE. DNA of the CDR3: TGTGCCAGCAGCTCTTATTCGGAGGCCTTGAATGAAAAACTGTTTTTT. This codes for CASSSYSEALNEKLFF.